Listed below are T cell receptor beta chains from one sample, sequenced in a study of cytomegalovirus exposure and HLA in healthy donors. Measured with immunoSEQ multiplex PCR; TCRdb has only the in-frame clones, and not every one. The repertoire shows 200,000 to 250,000 clones; the top ten hold 1.1%. Sequencing input: PBMCs. The receptor source for this set is a girl aged 2 to 9 in good health and CMV-seropositive. Both conserved end residues are part of each CDR3. Each record gives: J gene, V gene, CDR3 protein.

TRBJ2-1,TRBV9,CASSVPAGPNSSYNEQFF
TRBJ1-1,TRBV28,CASSLAASNTEAFF
TRBJ1-2,TRBV18,CASSPIAGGQGPYGYTF
TRBJ2-1,TRBV4-1,CASSQPGTSSLNEQFF
TRBJ1-5,TRBV27,CASSLTFNQPQHF
TRBJ2-1,TRBV28,CASNPGLGNNEQFF
TRBJ2-1,TRBV10-3,CAISVGQGWNEQFF
TRBJ2-1,TRBV7-3,CASSLTHGSRGEQFF
TRBJ1-5,TRBV9,CASSTGQGWNQPQHF
TRBJ2-1,TRBV7-8,CASSFGTSAHEQFF
TRBJ2-7,TRBV6-1,CASNIHEQYF
TRBJ1-2,TRBV29-1,CSVEDWSGSYGYTF
TRBJ1-3,TRBV7-2,CASSLRVSAGNTIYF
TRBJ2-5,TRBV7-9,CASSLRVLSGLETQYF
TRBJ1-1,TRBV18,CASSLGQIMNTEAFF
TRBJ2-3,TRBV6-6,CASSYSGATSTDTQYF
TRBJ1-4,TRBV10-2,CASSESYREKLFF
TRBJ2-2,TRBV7-9,CASSGQSTGELFF
TRBJ1-2,TRBV10-3,CAISESRQGDAYGYTF
TRBJ1-5,TRBV10-3,CAIPPRDRPTLSNQPQHF
TRBJ2-2,TRBV28,CASSLLAGGNGELFF
TRBJ2-3,TRBV7-9,CAGEREGSTDTQYF
TRBJ2-7,TRBV5-6,CASSFKGDGSYEQYF
TRBJ2-2,TRBV7-2,CASSLVGGARSGELFF
TRBJ2-5,TRBV5-4,CASSRSPGLAGGRLETQYF
TRBJ2-2,TRBV5-6,CASSLGPGELFF
TRBJ2-7,TRBV6-1,CASSENGEGSYEQYF
TRBJ1-1,TRBV6-5,CASSYSIVQGTEAFF
TRBJ1-6,TRBV9,CASSVRQANSPLHF
TRBJ2-3,TRBV7-9,CASSLRGGGGTDTQYF
TRBJ2-7,TRBV19,CASSINGAYEQYF
TRBJ1-4,TRBV18,CASSPGTGGNEKLFF
TRBJ1-2,TRBV7-9,CASSFPGQNYGYTF
TRBJ2-3,TRBV28,CASSFPTSGAYRTDTQYF
TRBJ2-1,TRBV9,CASSGIRGSSYNEQFF
TRBJ2-1,TRBV27,CASSFFDRDRGWNEQFF
TRBJ2-1,TRBV4-1,CASSQLGSRYNEQFF
TRBJ1-2,TRBV5-4,CASSPTGVFDGYTF
TRBJ1-1,TRBV15,CATSSRTGVDEAFF
TRBJ1-4,TRBV7-9,CASSSNRAGETNEKLFF
TRBJ2-5,TRBV9,CASSVALADQETQYF